These 32 T cell receptor beta chains originate from one sample sequenced in a study of blood T cell repertoires in COVID-19. Clones were sequenced by immunoSEQ multiplex PCR, and TCRdb holds only the in-frame ones, with some missing. The sample has some 89,000 clones, more than 65% seen once. The sequenced sample was peripheral blood. The source is a man in his 60s with acute or convalescent COVID-19.

There are a few counts of this clone. The V call is TRBV11-2, the J call TRBJ1-5; 7 bases agree with TRBD1. Germline V gene data show CDR1 as SGHAT and CDR2 as FQNNGV. The CDR3 contains 14 residues. Losses at the gene ends were 5 bases for V and 2 bases for J; bases not matched to a gene: 3. The chain's CDR3 is CASSTGVGNQPQHF. As DNA, the CDR3 is TGTGCCAGCAGCACAGGGGTGGGCAATCAGCCCCAGCATTTT.

The chain uses TRBV4-3 and TRBJ2-1; D is unresolved. V lost 0 bases to trimming and J lost 3 bases, with 15 bases between them. Germline assignment: CDR1 LGHNA and CDR2 YSLEER. This CDR3 contains 17 residues. For the CDR3, the DNA is TGCGCCAGCAGCCAAGATCGGCTAGAAATCCTCTACAATGAGCAGTTCTTC. Translation gives CASSQDRLEILYNEQFF.

The chain uses TRBV19 and TRBJ2-5; a possible D gene is TRBD1 (5 bases). The CDR3 sequence is 20 residues long. V lost 6 bases to trimming and J lost 7 bases, with 36 bases between them. CDR1 is LNHDA and CDR2 is SQIVND in the germline V gene (reference sequence). CDR3 bases: TGTGCCAGTAGCGGGTCATTCGGTTCTCGCCGGACATTCGGAGATGGGACCCAGTACTTC. This gives the protein CASSGSFGSRRTFGDGTQYF.

The rearrangement joins TRBV5-1 to TRBJ2-5; D might be TRBD1 (6 bases). CDR1 is SGHRS, CDR2 YFSETQ, per germline. Trimming pared 4 bases from V and 5 bases from J, leaving 15 bases between. This CDR3 has 14 residues. The CDR3 DNA follows: TGCGCCAGCAGCGCCACAGGGTGGGGCGAGACCCAGTACTTC. It is translated as CASSATGWGETQYF.

This chain links TRBV2 with TRBJ1-2, with 8 bases aligning to TRBD1. Trimming at V came to 9 bases and at J to 12 bases, leaving 12 bases not matched to a gene. Germline CDR1 reads SNHLY; CDR2 reads FYNNEI. The CDR3 contains 12 residues. The CDR3 spells CASLGTGPRDTF. CDR3 in DNA: TGTGCCAGTTTAGGGACAGGTCCGCGTGACACCTTC. Supplemented by reference TRBV2 and TRBJ1-2, the full variable domain reads EPEVTQTPSHQVTQMGQEVILRCVPISNHLYFYWYRQILGQKVEFLVSFYNNEISEKSEIFDDQFSVERPDGSNFTLKIRSTKLEDSAMYFCASLGTGPRDTFGSGTRLTVV.

V is TRBV4-3 and J is TRBJ2-1; 7 nucleotides align to TRBD2. The CDR3 loop spans 15 amino acids. CDR1 is LGHNA, CDR2 YSLEER, per germline. The V segment lost 0 bases and the J segment 8 bases; nucleotides outside the gene matches: 7. CDR3 loop: CASSQEREFEDEQFF. In DNA, the CDR3 is TGCGCCAGCAGCCAAGAGCGGGAGTTCGAGGATGAGCAGTTCTTC.

The chain carries TRBV5-4 and TRBJ2-3, with TRBD2 identical over 11 bases. The germline gives CDR1 SGHNT, CDR2 YYREEE (reference sequence). V gave up 4 bases and J gave up 8 bases; unmatched junction bases: 6. This CDR3 contains 14 residues. CDR3 DNA: TGTGCCAGCAGCCCGACTAGCGGGATCCGTACGCAGTATTTT. Translation gives CASSPTSGIRTQYF.

CDR3 sequence: CASSQGLTSGSYEQYF. CDR3 nucleotide sequence: TGTGCCAGCAGCCAAGGGTTGACTAGCGGTTCCTACGAGCAGTACTTC. The chain links TRBV3-1 (or the pseudogene TRBV3-2) to TRBJ2-7; TRBD2 matches at 9 bases. Germline V gives CDR1 LGHDT, CDR2 YNNKEL (reference sequence). The V and J ends lost 1 base and 1 base, in that order; junction bases with no gene match: 5. The length of the CDR3 is 16 residues.

The rearrangement joins TRBV7-9 to TRBJ1-2; D is undetermined. The CDR3 is made up of 15 amino acids. CDR1 SEHNR and CDR2 FQNEAQ come from the germline V gene (reference sequence). Trimming pared 2 bases from V and 7 bases from J, leaving 17 bases between. The CDR3 here is CASSLSTGREVGYTF. The CDR3 bases are TGTGCCAGCAGCTTAAGTACGGGGAGGGAGGTTGGCTACACCTTC.

The CDR3 region has the DNA TGTGCCAGCACTACCGGGGTTAGGGCTGAAAAACTGTTTTTT. The encoded protein is CASTTGVRAEKLFF. The chain has TRBV3-1 (or the pseudogene TRBV3-2) and TRBJ1-4; D unclear. The germline V gene has CDR1 LGHDT and CDR2 YNNKEL (reference sequence). Trimming took 7 bases from V and 7 from J, leaving 16 bases between them. This CDR3 has 14 amino acids.

CDR3: CASSQPLGLNTGELFF. As DNA, the CDR3 is TGTGCCAGCAGCCAACCACTAGGATTGAACACCGGGGAGCTGTTTTTT. This chain uses TRBV5-6 with TRBJ2-2; D might be TRBD2 (5 bases). This CDR3 is built from 16 residues. Germline V gene data show CDR1 as SGHDT and CDR2 as YYEEEE. The V end lost 4 bases, the J end lost 1 base, and 14 bases lay between the germline ends.

This rearrangement joins TRBV24-1 to TRBJ2-5, with D tentatively TRBD2 (6 bases). The V gene lost 5 bases and the J gene lost 4 bases, with 7 bases spanning the gap. CDR1 and CDR2 from the germline V gene are KGHDR and SFDVKD. There are 12 residues in the CDR3. For the CDR3, the DNA is TGTGCCACCAGTGGGCGGGGAGAGACCCAGTACTTC. Translating it yields CATSGRGETQYF.

The chain combines TRBV27 with TRBJ1-2; TRBD1 matches at 10 bases. The germline CDR1 and CDR2 sequences are MNHEY and SMNVEV (reference sequence). The CDR3 has 18 residues. With V trimmed by 1 base and J by 5 bases, 13 bases remained unmatched. CDR3 sequence (DNA): TGTGCCAGCAGTTTATTTAATGCCGGGGACAGGGGCATATATGGCTACACCTTC. Its translation is CASSLFNAGDRGIYGYTF.

The genes are TRBV10-3 and TRBJ2-2; 8 positions match TRBD1. The length of the CDR3 is 15 residues. The ends lost 4 bases at V and 3 bases at J; junction bases unmatched: 4. The germline V gene encodes CDR1 ENHRY and CDR2 SYGVKD. CDR3 sequence reads: CAISGAGGDTGELFF. The CDR3 DNA sequence: TGTGCCATCAGTGGAGCAGGGGGCGACACCGGGGAGCTGTTTTTT.

This chain uses TRBV4-3 with TRBJ2-3; tentatively, D is TRBD2 (7 bases). V was trimmed by 1 base and J by 0 bases, leaving 20 bases between them. The CDR3 covers 19 residues. Germline V gives CDR1 LGHNA, CDR2 YSLEER. This chain's CDR3 is CASSQGPAGADASTDTQYF. CDR3 nucleotide sequence: TGCGCCAGCAGCCAAGGGCCTGCGGGGGCCGATGCTAGCACAGATACGCAGTATTTT.

This clone was seen more than once but under ten times. The chain recombines TRBV7-9 with TRBJ1-4, with 9 bases identical to TRBD1. J was trimmed by 7 bases and V by 5 bases; bases with no gene match: 5. The germline V gene has CDR1 SEHNR and CDR2 FQNEAQ (reference sequence). The CDR3 contains 14 residues. The CDR3 region is CASSPGQGPEKLFF. The CDR3 DNA reads as TGTGCCAGCAGCCCGGGACAGGGACCTGAAAAACTGTTTTTT.

The table lists this clone with a few counts. The genes are TRBV11-2 and TRBJ1-2; 7 bases agree with TRBD1. The V and J ends lost 5 bases and 0 bases, in that order; junction bases with no gene match: 12. The germline V gene encodes CDR1 SGHAT and CDR2 FQNNGV. This CDR3 comprises 17 residues. CDR3 sequence (DNA): TGTGCCAGCAGCCCCACGACAGGGCGCCCCTCTAACTATGGCTACACCTTC. Residues: CASSPTTGRPSNYGYTF.

This sequence joins TRBV9 and TRBJ1-6; 7 bases match TRBD1. Trimming at V came to 3 bases and at J to 10 bases, leaving 7 bases not matched to a gene. There are 14 residues in the CDR3. Germline CDR1 reads SGDLS; CDR2 reads YYNGEE. The CDR3 sequence: CASSDDRAKSPLHF. CDR3 DNA: TGTGCCAGCAGCGACGACAGGGCTAAGTCACCCCTCCACTTT.

The chain couples TRBV19 to TRBJ1-2; D is perhaps TRBD1 (5 bases). V was cut by 5 bases and J by 7 bases, with 17 bases left in between. The length of the CDR3 is 14 residues. The germline CDR1 and CDR2 sequences are LNHDA and SQIVND (reference sequence). In DNA, the CDR3 is TGTGCCAGTAGTTACCAGGGTTTCAGTGCTGGCTACACCTTC. Translated, it gives CASSYQGFSAGYTF.

The J gene is TRBJ2-1, the V gene TRBV2; 12 nucleotides line up with TRBD1. Germline CDR1 reads SNHLY; CDR2 reads FYNNEI. J lost 1 base, V lost 4 bases, and 17 bases had no gene match. The CDR3 runs to 21 residues. The CDR3: CASSGERLGTGGFRSYNEQFF. CDR3 DNA sequence: TGTGCCAGCAGTGGAGAGCGGTTGGGGACAGGGGGCTTTAGGTCCTACAATGAGCAGTTCTTC.

The chain is built from TRBV5-6 and TRBJ2-1; a weak D match, TRBD1 (6 bases). V was clipped by 4 bases and J by 7 bases, with 18 bases between them. CDR3 size: 15 residues. CDR1 is SGHDT and CDR2 is YYEEEE in the germline V gene. CDR3 in amino acids: CASSAWDTSPNEQFF. The CDR3 DNA reads TGTGCCAGCAGCGCATGGGACACTTCACCAAATGAGCAGTTCTTC. The full variable domain, in which reference TRBV5-6 and TRBJ2-1 provide the parts outside the CDR3, is DAGVTQSPTHLIKTRGQQVTLRCSPKSGHDTVSWYQQALGQGPQFIFQYYEEEERQRGNFPDRFSGHQFPNYSSELNVNALLLGDSALYLCASSAWDTSPNEQFFGPGTRLTVL.

The chain joins TRBV27 to TRBJ2-7, with 7 bases lining up with TRBD2. V lost 3 bases, J lost 4 bases, and 3 bases stayed unmatched. Germline V lookup: CDR1 MNHEY, CDR2 SMNVEV (reference sequence). This CDR3 is built from 13 residues. The CDR3 DNA sequence: TGTGCCAGCAGTTTCGGGGGGAAATACGAGCAGTACTTC. Translating it yields CASSFGGKYEQYF.

The chain joins TRBV7-9 to TRBJ1-2; D not certain. Germline V CDR1 and CDR2: SEHNR, FQNEAQ (reference sequence). This CDR3 comprises 11 residues. V lost 4 bases and J 5 bases, leaving 5 bases between the germline ends. The CDR3 region has the DNA TGTGCCAGCAGCTCGGAGTATGGCTACACCTTC. Its protein is CASSSEYGYTF.

This rearrangement joins TRBV4-1 to TRBJ1-1; D perhaps matches TRBD1 (6 bases). This CDR3 comprises 15 residues. CDR1 and CDR2 (germline): MGHRA, YSYEKL. V shed 2 bases and J shed 0 bases, with 10 bases lying between them. The CDR3 sequence: CASSQQTGMNTEAFF. The CDR3, as DNA: TGCGCCAGCAGCCAACAAACAGGGATGAACACTGAAGCTTTCTTT.

This chain joins TRBV13 and TRBJ2-2; tentative D call: TRBD2 (5 bases). There are 14 residues in the CDR3. Trimming cost V 2 bases and J 6 bases, with 10 bases left between them. Germline V lookup: CDR1 PRHDT, CDR2 FYEKMQ (reference sequence). Here the CDR3 reads CASSLRPRAGELFF. CDR3 nucleotides: TGTGCCAGCAGCTTACGGCCGAGGGCCGGGGAGCTGTTTTTT. The full variable domain, its missing parts supplied by reference TRBV13 and TRBJ2-2, is AAGVIQSPRHLIKEKRETATLKCYPIPRHDTVYWYQQGPGQDPQFLISFYEKMQSDKGSIPDRFSAQQFSDYHSELNMSSLELGDSALYFCASSLRPRAGELFFGEGSRLTVL.

This clone appeared a few times. CDR3 bases: TGCGCCAGCAGCCAAGTGAAGACAGAGCAGTTCTTC. Translated, it gives CASSQVKTEQFF. The genes are TRBV4-3 and TRBJ2-1; D remains unclear. The CDR3 contains 12 residues. Trimming removed 1 base from V and 10 bases from J, with 8 bases in between. Germline V gene data show CDR1 as LGHNA and CDR2 as YSLEER.

There are a few counts of this clone. The V call is TRBV19, the J call TRBJ1-5; 9 bases match TRBD1. With V trimmed by 7 bases and J by 2 bases, 6 bases remained unmatched. Per the germline V gene, CDR1 is LNHDA and CDR2 is SQIVND (reference sequence). The CDR3 runs 15 residues. The CDR3 spells CASNPTGGGNQPQHF. CDR3 coding DNA: TGTGCCAGTAATCCGACAGGGGGAGGCAATCAGCCCCAGCATTTT.

The chain carries TRBV6-4 and TRBJ1-2; a weak D match, TRBD1 (6 bases). Trimming took off 2 bases at V and 8 bases at J, with 15 bases between the two ends. This CDR3 contains 14 residues. Per germline, CDR1 MRHNA and CDR2 SNTAGT. The CDR3 protein is CASSDRPGQSGYTF. The CDR3 DNA sequence: TGTGCCAGCAGTGACCGACCGGGACAATCGGGCTACACCTTC.

The CDR3 nucleotides are TGTGCCAGCAGCTTATATGGCCGCCGTGGGAGCGTCAATGAGCAGTTCTTC. Its translation is CASSLYGRRGSVNEQFF. This chain connects TRBV7-9 to TRBJ2-1; possibly TRBD2 for D (5 bases). This CDR3 has 17 residues. From germline, CDR1 is SEHNR and CDR2 FQNEAQ (reference sequence). With 2 bases removed from V and 6 bases from J, the gap between germline ends came to 20 bases.

The chain employs TRBV2 and TRBJ2-3; TRBD2 might be the D (7 bases). The CDR3 extends over 15 amino acids. Germline V gives CDR1 SNHLY, CDR2 FYNNEI. The V end was cut by 8 bases, the J end by 4 bases, with 19 bases between. CDR3 amino acids: CASLPGGGRADTQYF. As DNA, the CDR3 is TGTGCCAGCCTTCCGGGGGGCGGAAGGGCAGATACGCAGTATTTT.

Concerning this clone: One junction end disagrees with the germline gene, perhaps due to a read error. The chain's CDR3 is CVSSLVQVRNTEAFF. CDR3 bases: TGTGTCAGCAGCTTAGTCCAGGTCCGCAACACTGAAGCTTTCTTT. The V call is TRBV7-2, the J call TRBJ1-1, with D uncertain. The length of the CDR3 is 15 residues. Germline CDR1 SGHTA, CDR2 FQGNSA.

The chain couples TRBV10-2 to TRBJ1-1, with D perhaps matching TRBD1 (6 bases). The CDR3 loop spans 16 amino acids. With 2 bases removed from V and 0 bases from J, the gap between germline ends came to 13 bases. Germline assignment: CDR1 WSHSY and CDR2 SAAADI. The CDR3 here is CASSELGQNLNTEAFF. The CDR3 DNA is TGCGCCAGCAGTGAGCTCGGACAGAACCTGAACACTGAAGCTTTCTTT.